This entry features one TCR beta chain sequence. All enrollees were about 18 to 100 years old and from approximately 24 US areas. Grouping used clinical history reported by participants in a survey and questionnaire. Recovery meant two consecutive negative NP/OP PCR tests, professional clearance, or resolved symptoms. This record comes from a study of blood T cell repertoires in COVID-19. Study-level information: The United States, Italy and Spain supplied acute and convalescent COVID-19 samples.

Assay used: immunoSEQ multiplex PCR; TCRdb lists only in-frame clones, some missing. The data hold some 160,000 clones, with around 85% observed a single time. Germline trimming cut 2 bases from V and 6 bases from J; bases unmatched to any gene: 5. The length of the CDR3 is 15 residues. Per the germline V gene, CDR1 is SGHRS and CDR2 is YFSETQ. The V and J genes are TRBV5-1 and TRBJ2-3, with 11 positions matching TRBD1. Sequences were obtained from PBMCs or T cells enriched from blood (not recorded which). The TCR originated in a middle-aged woman who had recovered from COVID-19. CDR3 in amino acids: CASSLGQGALDTQYF. CDR3 sequence (DNA): TGCGCCAGCAGCTTAGGACAGGGGGCTCTGGATACGCAGTATTTT. The whole variable domain, remainder taken from reference TRBV5-1 and TRBJ2-3, is KAGVTQTPRYLIKTRGQQVTLSCSPISGHRSVSWYQQTPGQGLQFLFEYFSETQRNKGNFPGRFSGRQFSNSRSEMNVSTLELGDSALYLCASSLGQGALDTQYFGPGTRLTVL.